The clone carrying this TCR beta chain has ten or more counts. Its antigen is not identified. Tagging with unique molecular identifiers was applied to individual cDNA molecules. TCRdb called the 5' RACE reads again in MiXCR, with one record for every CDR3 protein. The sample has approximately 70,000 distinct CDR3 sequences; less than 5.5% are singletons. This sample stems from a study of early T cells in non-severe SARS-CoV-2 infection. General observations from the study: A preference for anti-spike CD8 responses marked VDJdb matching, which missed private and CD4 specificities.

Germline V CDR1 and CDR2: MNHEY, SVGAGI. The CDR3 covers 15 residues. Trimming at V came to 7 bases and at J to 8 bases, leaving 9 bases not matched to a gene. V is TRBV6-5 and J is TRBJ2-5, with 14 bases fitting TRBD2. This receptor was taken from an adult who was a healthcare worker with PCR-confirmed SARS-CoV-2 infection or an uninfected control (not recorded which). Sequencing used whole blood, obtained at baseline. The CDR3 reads CASIGTSGRKRTQYF. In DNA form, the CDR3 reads TGTGCCAGCATCGGGACTAGCGGGAGAAAGAGAACCCAGTACTTC.